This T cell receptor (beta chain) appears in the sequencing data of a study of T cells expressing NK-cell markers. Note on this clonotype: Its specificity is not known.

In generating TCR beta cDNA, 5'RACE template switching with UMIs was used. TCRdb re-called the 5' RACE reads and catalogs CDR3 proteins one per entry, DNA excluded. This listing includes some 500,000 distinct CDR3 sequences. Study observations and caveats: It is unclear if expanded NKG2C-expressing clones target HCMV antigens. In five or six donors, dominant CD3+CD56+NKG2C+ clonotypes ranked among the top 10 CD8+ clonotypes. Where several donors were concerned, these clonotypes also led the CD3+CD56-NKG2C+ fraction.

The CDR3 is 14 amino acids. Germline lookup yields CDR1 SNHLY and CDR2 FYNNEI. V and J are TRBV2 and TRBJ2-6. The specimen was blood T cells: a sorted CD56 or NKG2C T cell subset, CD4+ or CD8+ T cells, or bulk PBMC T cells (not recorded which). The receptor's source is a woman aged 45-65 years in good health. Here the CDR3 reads CAGQGNSGANVLTF.